The clone carrying this TCR beta chain was detected once. Clones were read by immunoSEQ multiplex PCR, and TCRdb kept only the in-frame ones, dropping some. The sample lists roughly 2 million clones, more than 90% occurring once. The data derive from a study of shared clonotypes between healthy human individuals. Study-level background: With ages of 18 to 49, the donors were a couple of women and three men.

The CDR3 runs to 14 residues. V shed 4 bases, J shed 5 bases, and the junction held 4 bases outside the gene matches. Germline-derived CDR1 and CDR2 are SGHRS and YFSETQ. Sequenced sample: naive CD4+ T cells sorted from blood. Noted subset: CD45RA+ positively selected. This TCR came from a young man in good health. This chain connects TRBV5-1 to TRBJ1-5; 9 bases agree with TRBD1. CDR3 bases: TGCGCCAGCAGCATGACAGGGGGGGATCAGCCCCAGCATTTT. It yields the protein CASSMTGGDQPQHF.